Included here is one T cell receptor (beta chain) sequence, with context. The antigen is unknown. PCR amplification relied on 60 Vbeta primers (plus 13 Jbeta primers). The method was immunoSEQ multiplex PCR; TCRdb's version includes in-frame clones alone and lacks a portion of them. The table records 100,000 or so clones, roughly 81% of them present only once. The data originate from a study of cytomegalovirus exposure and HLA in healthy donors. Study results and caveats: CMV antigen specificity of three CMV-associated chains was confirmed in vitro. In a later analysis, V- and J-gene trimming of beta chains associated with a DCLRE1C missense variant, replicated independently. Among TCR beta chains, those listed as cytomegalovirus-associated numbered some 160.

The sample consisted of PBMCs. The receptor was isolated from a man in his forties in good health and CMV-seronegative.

CDR3 sequence reads: CASRRGQGANGYTF. The CDR3 coding sequence is TGTGCCAGCAGGCGGGGACAGGGGGCAAATGGCTACACCTTC. V is TRBV6-6 and J is TRBJ1-2, with 12 bases fitting TRBD1. This CDR3 has 14 amino acids. V trimming: 6 bases; J trimming: 6 bases; junction bases outside the gene matches: 5. Germline CDR1 reads MNHNY; CDR2 reads SVGAGI (reference sequence).